This T cell receptor beta chain was recorded in a study of shared clonotypes between healthy human individuals (TCRdb year 2020). With regard to the full study: A few men and two women, aged 18 to 49 years, made up the cohort. Blood TCR repertoires of about 5 healthy adults were deeply sequenced to estimate repertoire size and the extent of clonotype sharing between individuals. To increase sequencing depth and limit assay-specific biases, TCR repertoire library preparation and sequencing were carried out by different laboratories using diverse techniques. Leukapheresis yielded between about 0.85 and 10 billion PBMCs per donor.

As encoded in the germline V gene (reference sequence), CDR1 is MNHEY while CDR2 is SMNVEV. Between the V and J ends, shortened by 5 bases and 0 bases respectively, the junction contains 11 bases. The CDR3 runs 15 residues from the cysteine to the phenylalanine. This entry keeps only the CDR3 DNA: 45 bases, framed from base 1. Donors were healthy HIV-negative adults with no recently reported acute infections or vaccinations. Every donor was a Caucasian adult living in Nashville, Tennessee, USA. For unsorted samples, some 90 million PBMCs were counted, and genomic DNA was extracted using the QIAamp DNA Blood Mini kit. After blood collection by leukapheresis, PBMCs were isolated using Ficoll-Histopaque density gradient centrifugation and then cryopreserved in the vapor phase of liquid nitrogen. General conclusions and limits of the study: Pairwise subsampling indicated that sequencing depth was expected to affect the degree of clonotype sharing among donors. Sampling was restricted to blood, and TCR repertoires in tissues likely differ from the TCR repertoires found in blood. The genetic and exposure-history diversity represented was limited by the small number of donors.

TCR CDR3 regions were amplified from genomic DNA by multiplex PCR using the deep immunoSEQ assay. Genomic DNA extracted from each cell subset was distributed evenly over all wells of several immunoSEQ 96-well plates, and each plate served as one replicate. For unsorted PBMC, about 300 ng of genomic DNA, equivalent to about 30,000 T cell genomes, went into each replicate PCR. Genomic DNA from unsorted PBMC was sequenced over ten immunoSEQ deep assay plates. Purified libraries were quantified with a Qubit 3.0 fluorometer, sized on a Bioanalyzer 2100, and re-quantified with the KAPA Library Quantification kit. Every immunoSEQ 96-well plate was sequenced on a dedicated single-read 150-cycle Illumina NextSeq 550 flow cell. The authors' pipeline ran thus. Because the immunoSEQ output held only junctional sequences and lacked quality scores, the filtering could not match the filtering applied to full-length reads. To assign V/J genes and CDR3, sequences were annotated against IMGT germline references using PyIR, a Python wrapper for IgBLAST v1.9. Reads were filtered out if the reads had weak V/J assignments (E-value above 1e-6), no CDR3, stop codons, out-of-frame junctions, or ambiguous translated residues. V3J clonotypes were defined as sequences sharing an identical inferred V gene, J gene, and CDR3 amino acid sequence. To compute the percentage overlap between repertoires, the number of shared unique clonotypes was divided by the size of the smaller repertoire. RTK rarefaction, the Chao1 estimator, and Recon v2.1 estimates of unobserved clonotypes were used to assess repertoire richness. TCRdb obtained this table from immuneACCESS and retained in-frame rearrangements with V and J assigned. These tables miss some clones; where compared with another copy, unresolved V genes account for less than half of the shortfall, and the remainder is unexplained. V, J and clone size derive from that table, while D and trimming were established from the DNA sequence. The sample table records a few hundred thousand clones; around 78% of these occur just once. Of the sample, around 12% is held by the ten largest clones.

About this clone itself: This receptor's antigen is unknown. Per-base quality was not reported, and no clone a single base away is much larger than it.

The sample was PBMCs. This TCR came from a middle-aged woman in good health. Some clones in this sample may be carry-over from other donors' samples. The sequence joins TRBV27 to TRBJ2-1, with a tentative D gene TRBD2 over 5 matching bases. The nucleotide sequence is given as TGTGCCAGCAGTCGTGACTACAGCTCCTACAATGAGCAGTTCTTC. This encodes CASSRDYSSYNEQFF.